This T cell receptor beta chain came from a study of blood T cell repertoires in COVID-19. Exposed participants encountered a COVID-19 case during the 2 weeks preceding study entry. Trimming cost V 6 bases and J 3 bases; bases outside gene matches: 5. Germline CDR1 LGHDT, CDR2 YNNKEL (reference sequence). The CDR3 runs to 15 residues. Here immunoSEQ multiplex PCR was the method, and the copy in TCRdb shows in-frame clones only, minus some. The table has 130,000 to 150,000 clones, about 83% seen once. This TCR derives from a woman aged 45-65 years who had been exposed to COVID-19. The V gene is TRBV3-1 (or the pseudogene TRBV3-2), the J gene TRBJ1-6; 7 positions agree with TRBD1. Material: PBMCs or T cells enriched from blood (not recorded which). For the CDR3, the DNA is TGTGCCAGCAGTCCGACAGGGAACTATAATTCACCCCTCCACTTT. Its translation: CASSPTGNYNSPLHF.